The sequence of this T cell receptor (beta chain) was determined in a study of cytomegalovirus exposure and HLA in healthy donors. A word on this clone: Its antigen is still unknown.

PCR employed 60 Vbeta and 13 Jbeta primers. TCRdb keeps only in-frame clones here, not all; method: immunoSEQ multiplex PCR. The sample consists of roughly 170,000 clones, more than 80% of them appearing once. CDR1 is SGHAT, CDR2 FQNNGV, per germline. Trimming stripped 1 base from V and 8 bases from J, with 12 bases between. This CDR3 is 14 amino acids long. The study's findings and limits: Many donors carried some public TCRs, although rarity characterized most TCR sequences. A further, later analysis showed that HLA-associated TCR beta chains (compared with equally common others) were more clonally expanded. Near-uniform donor sequencing depth was presumed by presence/absence analyses.

This clonotype was obtained from a boy younger than 18 in good health and CMV-seronegative. The chain combines TRBV11-2 with TRBJ2-1; D call uncertain. The material sequenced was PBMCs. Written as DNA, the CDR3 is TGTGCCAGCAGCTTAGGAGCTATCATCGATGAGCAGTTCTTC. Protein sequence: CASSLGAIIDEQFF.